This T cell receptor (beta chain) was documented in a study of control samples from healthy donors and cancer patients. This CDR3 comprises 16 residues. J lost 2 bases, V lost 0 bases, and 4 bases had no gene match. Germline V CDR1 and CDR2: LGHNA, YNFKEQ. Some clones are missing from TCRdb's copy, which holds only in-frame ones; the method was immunoSEQ multiplex PCR. The table has 98,000 or so clones, approximately 78% seen once. The sample comprised blood. The chain recombines TRBV4-2 with TRBJ2-1, with 7 bases lining up with TRBD2. This TCR was recovered from a man aged 55-75 years in good health. This CDR3 is CASSQDASGTYNEQFF. CDR3 DNA: TGTGCCAGCAGCCAAGATGCTAGCGGTACCTACAATGAGCAGTTCTTC.